This entry concerns a single T cell receptor (beta chain). This record comes from a study of blood T cells in healthy people across ages. The use of a sample-barcoded 5' primer and a J-beta primer mix characterized a second PCR of roughly 6 to 11 cycles. MiXCR, applied by TCRdb to the 5' RACE reads, yields one record per CDR3 protein. The sample shows 850,000 to 950,000 distinct CDR3 sequences, more than 25% of them seen only once. Each sample had at least 6.5 million PBMCs isolated. The sample consisted of blood. The receptor's source is a woman older than 75 in good health.

CDR3 DNA sequence: TGTGCCAGCAGCTATCCTGGGGAGCTGTTTTTT. This sequence encodes CASSYPGELFF. This rearrangement joins TRBV7-9 to TRBJ2-2; unclear D gene. The CDR3 is 11 residues long. The V end lost 4 bases, the J end lost 8 bases, and 5 bases lay between the germline ends. Per the germline V gene, CDR1 is SEHNR and CDR2 is FQNEAQ (reference sequence).